Detailed here is one TCR beta chain. This record comes from a study of blood T cell repertoires in COVID-19. CDR1 LGHNT and CDR2 FRNRAP come from the germline V gene. The CDR3 extends over 19 amino acids. Losses at the gene ends were 2 bases for V and 8 bases for J; bases not matched to a gene: 18. The protocol was immunoSEQ multiplex PCR, while the TCRdb copy is restricted to in-frame clones and leaves out a portion. The sample lists about 380,000 clones; around 90% were seen once. Input material: PBMCs or T cells enriched from blood (not recorded which). The sequence was collected from a woman aged 18 to 35 who had recovered from COVID-19. The rearrangement links TRBV12-5 to TRBJ2-1; the match to TRBD1 covers 10 bases. The CDR3 protein is CASGLRNLTGQGSVDEQFF. The CDR3 DNA sequence: TGTGCTAGTGGTTTGCGCAACCTAACGGGACAGGGGTCGGTAGATGAGCAGTTCTTC. The full variable domain, its missing parts supplied by reference TRBV12-5 and TRBJ2-1, is DARVTQTPRHKVTEMGQEVTMRCQPILGHNTVFWYRQTMMQGLELLAYFRNRAPLDDSGMPKDRFSAEMPDATLATLKIQPSEPRDSAVYFCASGLRNLTGQGSVDEQFFGPGTRLTVL.